This TCR beta chain was found in a study of CD8+CD57+ T cells in acquired aplastic anemia. Whole-study context: The average for DNA from sorted CD4+ and CD8+ cells was about 3.3 ug. Healthy-donor CD4+ cells averaged about 9.9 million reads. Study-level results: Shared by patients and controls, 25 to 30 CD8+ CDR3s were abundant in patients. Researchers reported that CD8+ Simpson's diversity was not significantly different in patients versus controls.

The V and J ends lost 2 bases and 8 bases respectively, with 13 bases between them. The CDR3 sequence is 14 residues long. Per the germline V gene, CDR1 is SEHNR and CDR2 is FQNEAQ (reference sequence). This clonotype was recorded many times. The antigen is not known. Genomic DNA constituted the template upon which TCR beta VDJ and CDR3 profiling was performed. From the reads, TCRdb called clonotypes with MiXCR, one entry per CDR3 protein. The sample yields about 68,000 distinct CDR3 sequences, 45% to 55% seen once. Sequenced sample: sorted CD4+, CD8+, or CD8+CD57+ T cells (not recorded which) from PBMCs. The J gene is TRBJ2-1, the V gene TRBV7-9; D is possibly TRBD1 (5 bases). This TCR came from a human donor in good health, serving as a control. CDR3 sequence: CASSLWLGEDEQFF. CDR3 sequence (DNA): TGTGCCAGCAGCTTATGGCTAGGGGAAGATGAGCAGTTCTTC.